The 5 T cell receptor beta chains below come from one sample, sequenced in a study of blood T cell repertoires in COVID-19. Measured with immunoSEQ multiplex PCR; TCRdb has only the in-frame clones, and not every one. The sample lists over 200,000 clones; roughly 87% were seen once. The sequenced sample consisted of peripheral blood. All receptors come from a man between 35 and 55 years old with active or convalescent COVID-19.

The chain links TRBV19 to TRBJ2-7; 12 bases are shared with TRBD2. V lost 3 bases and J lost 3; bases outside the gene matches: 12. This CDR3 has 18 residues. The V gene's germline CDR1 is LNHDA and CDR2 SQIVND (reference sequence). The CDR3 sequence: CASSISLPGLAGGYEQYF. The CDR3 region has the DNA TGTGCCAGTAGTATTTCCCTCCCGGGACTAGCGGGTGGCTACGAGCAGTACTTC.

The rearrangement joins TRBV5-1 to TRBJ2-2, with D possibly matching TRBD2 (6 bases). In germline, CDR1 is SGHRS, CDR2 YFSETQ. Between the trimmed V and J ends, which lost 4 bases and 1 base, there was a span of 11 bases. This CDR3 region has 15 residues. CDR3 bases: TGCGCCAGCAGCCCGGGACTCATGAACACCGGGGAGCTGTTTTTT. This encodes CASSPGLMNTGELFF. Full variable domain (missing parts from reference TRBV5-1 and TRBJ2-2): KAGVTQTPRYLIKTRGQQVTLSCSPISGHRSVSWYQQTPGQGLQFLFEYFSETQRNKGNFPGRFSGRQFSNSRSEMNVSTLELGDSALYLCASSPGLMNTGELFFGEGSRLTVL.

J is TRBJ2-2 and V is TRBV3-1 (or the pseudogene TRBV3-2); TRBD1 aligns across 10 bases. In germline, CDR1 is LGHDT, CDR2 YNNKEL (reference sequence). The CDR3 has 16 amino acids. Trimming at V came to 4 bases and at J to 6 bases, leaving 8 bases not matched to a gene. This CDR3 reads CASSPTGQGTPGELFF. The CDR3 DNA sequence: TGTGCCAGCAGCCCGACGGGACAGGGGACCCCCGGGGAGCTGTTTTTT.

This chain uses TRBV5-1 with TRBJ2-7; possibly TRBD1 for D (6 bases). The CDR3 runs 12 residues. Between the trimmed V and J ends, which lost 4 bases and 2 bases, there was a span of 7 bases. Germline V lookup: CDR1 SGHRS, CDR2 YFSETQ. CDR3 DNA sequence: TGCGCCAGCAGCGACAGGACCTACGAGCAGTACTTC. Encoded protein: CASSDRTYEQYF.

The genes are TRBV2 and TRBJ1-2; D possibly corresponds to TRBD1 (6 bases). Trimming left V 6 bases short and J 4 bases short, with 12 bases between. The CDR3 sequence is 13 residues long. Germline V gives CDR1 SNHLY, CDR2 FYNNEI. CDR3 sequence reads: CASSLQGFYGYTF. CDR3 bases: TGTGCCAGCAGCTTACAGGGATTCTATGGCTACACCTTC.